One and the same sample provided the 11 T cell receptor beta chains below, sequenced in a study of blood T cell repertoires in COVID-19. Data came from immunoSEQ multiplex PCR; TCRdb stores just in-frame clones and leaves some out. The data contain some 76,000 clones, approximately 90% of them seen just once; the ten biggest clones take up 4.5% to 5.5%. The source material was peripheral blood. All receptors derive from a woman aged 18-29 years with acute or convalescent COVID-19.

A few counts support this clone. The chain combines TRBV5-1 with TRBJ1-2, with no clear D. In germline, CDR1 is SGHRS, CDR2 YFSETQ. The CDR3 has 14 amino acids. V dropped 1 base and J dropped 8 bases, with 15 bases sitting between them. Written as DNA, the CDR3 is TGCGCCAGCAGCTTGCACGGCGAGGTGGAAGGCTACACCTTC. This translates into CASSLHGEVEGYTF.

The chain couples TRBV19 to TRBJ1-5, with 7 bases identical to TRBD1. The V and J ends lost 4 bases and 3 bases, in that order; junction bases with no gene match: 3. CDR1 LNHDA and CDR2 SQIVND come from the germline V gene (reference sequence). CDR3 length: 14 residues. The CDR3 spells CASSKGQDNQPQHF. The CDR3 coding sequence is TGTGCCAGTAGTAAAGGACAGGACAATCAGCCCCAGCATTTT.

Turning to this clone: Other DNA sequences from this sample encode an identical CDR3 as well. The rearrangement links TRBV30 to TRBJ2-1; TRBD1 might be the D (6 bases). Germline values: CDR1 GTSNPN, CDR2 SVGIG (reference sequence). The CDR3 has 14 amino acids. V dropped 2 bases and J dropped 3 bases, with 11 bases sitting between them. In nucleotides, the CDR3 is TGTGCCTGGAGTACAGGGACCGTCTACAATGAGCAGTTCTTC. Encoded protein: CAWSTGTVYNEQFF.

In its sample, this clone was seen once. The chain recombines TRBV3-1 (or the pseudogene TRBV3-2) with TRBJ1-5; 12 positions match TRBD1. The J segment lost 5 bases and the V segment lost 0 bases, leaving 14 bases of the junction unmatched. Germline CDR1 and CDR2: LGHDT and YNNKEL (reference sequence). CDR3 length: 20 amino acids. The CDR3 is CASSQDRDRGPAWRYQPQHF. The CDR3 nucleotides read TGTGCCAGCAGCCAAGATCGGGACAGGGGGCCGGCGTGGCGATATCAGCCCCAGCATTTT.

This chain joins TRBV11-2 and TRBJ2-3; 8 nucleotides agree with TRBD2. The germline V gene encodes CDR1 SGHAT and CDR2 FQNNGV. The CDR3 contains 16 residues. V lost 1 base and J lost 2; bases outside the gene matches: 5. CDR3 in amino acids: CASSLGVSGATDTQYF. In nucleotides, the CDR3 is TGTGCCAGCAGCTTAGGAGTTAGCGGGGCCACAGATACGCAGTATTTT.

The rearrangement joins TRBV2 to TRBJ1-5; possibly TRBD1 for D (5 bases). Germline V lookup: CDR1 SNHLY, CDR2 FYNNEI. The length of the CDR3 is 15 residues. With 4 bases removed from V and 5 bases from J, the gap between germline ends came to 15 bases. The CDR3 DNA reads as TGTGCCAGCAGTGTACCAGGGCTGTATGATCAGCCCCAGCATTTT. Translating it yields CASSVPGLYDQPQHF. Based on the CDR3 plus reference TRBV2 and TRBJ1-5, the full variable domain is EPEVTQTPSHQVTQMGQEVILRCVPISNHLYFYWYRQILGQKVEFLVSFYNNEISEKSEIFDDQFSVERPDGSNFTLKIRSTKLEDSAMYFCASSVPGLYDQPQHFGDGTRLSIL.

The chain employs TRBV2 and TRBJ1-3; perhaps TRBD1 as D (6 bases). This CDR3 comprises 14 residues. CDR1 is SNHLY and CDR2 is FYNNEI in the germline V gene. V gave up 4 bases and J gave up 1 base, with 8 bases separating them. The CDR3 protein is CASSAGHSGNTIYF. DNA for the CDR3: TGTGCCAGCAGTGCGGGACATTCTGGAAACACCATATATTTT.

The chain uses TRBV11-2 and TRBJ2-2; D might be TRBD2 (6 bases). The CDR3 is 16 residues long. In germline, CDR1 is SGHAT, CDR2 FQNNGV. The V end lost 3 bases, the J end lost 1 base, and 12 bases lay between the germline ends. The CDR3 nucleotides are TGTGCCAGCAGCTTGGGCAGCGGGTTGAACACCGGGGAGCTGTTTTTT. As protein: CASSLGSGLNTGELFF.

The rearrangement uses TRBV19 and TRBJ2-1; 12 bases map to TRBD2. J was trimmed by 6 bases and V by 5 bases; bases with no gene match: 14. CDR3 size: 18 residues. Per germline, CDR1 LNHDA and CDR2 SQIVND (reference sequence). The CDR3 DNA reads as TGTGCCAGTAGTGTAACCGTGACTAGCGGGAGTTTAGGCAATGAGCAGTTCTTC. It encodes CASSVTVTSGSLGNEQFF.

The CDR3 is CASSIREYGNQPQHF. CDR3 nucleotide sequence: TGTGCCAGTAGTATCCGGGAATATGGCAATCAGCCCCAGCATTTT. V and J are TRBV19 and TRBJ1-5; D not certain. Germline lookup yields CDR1 LNHDA and CDR2 SQIVND (reference sequence). The CDR3 extends over 15 amino acids. V shed 3 bases and J shed 2 bases, with 11 bases lying between them.

The chain carries TRBV7-9 and TRBJ2-1, with a possible D match to TRBD1 (6 bases). Germline V gene data show CDR1 as SEHNR and CDR2 as FQNEAQ (reference sequence). Trimming removed 2 bases at V and 8 bases at J, with 10 bases between. CDR3 length: 13 residues. CDR3 sequence: CASSLSGAHEQFF. The CDR3 region has the DNA TGTGCCAGCAGCTTATCAGGGGCGCATGAGCAGTTCTTC.